These 6 T cell receptor beta chains were sequenced from one sample in a study of T cell responses to AZD1222 COVID-19 vaccine (dated by TCRdb to about 2021). This sample's time point label indicates: baseline before first vaccination. Taken with the paper, the label for treatment or condition translates to: meningococcal conjugate vaccine given as trial control. Library preparation was by the immunoSEQ multiplex PCR assay. This is the immuneACCESS table as TCRdb keeps it, with only in-frame sequences that have V and J called. A part of the clones is gone; compared with another copy, unresolved V genes explain less than half, and the rest is unexplained. In this sample the table shows 150,000 to 170,000 clones, around 85% of which occur a single time. Clones ranked in the top ten supply 5.5% to 6% of the sample. The material sequenced was peripheral blood, taken on day 0 of MenACWY control vaccination. Receptors were obtained from an adult in good health.

This clone was found once. CDR3 nucleotides: TGTGCCTGGAGGGGGTCAGCGGAAGGGACCCAGTACTTC. Translated: CAWRGSAEGTQYF. The chain has TRBV30 and TRBJ2-5; D is possibly TRBD2 (5 bases). Trimming took 3 bases from V and 7 from J, leaving 15 bases between them. This CDR3 region has 13 residues. From germline, CDR1 is GTSNPN and CDR2 SVGIG (reference sequence).

DNA for the CDR3: TGTGCCAGCTCACCACCGTCGCGCTACGAGCAGTACGTC. It yields the protein CASSPPSRYEQYV. This chain uses TRBV18 with TRBJ2-7, with D uncertain. There are 13 residues in the CDR3. V was clipped by 0 bases and J by 3 bases, with 6 bases between them. Germline-derived CDR1 and CDR2 are KGHSH and LQKENI.

V usage is TRBV2 and J usage is TRBJ2-7, with 7 bases aligning to TRBD1. V shed 6 bases, J shed 0 bases, and the junction held 2 bases outside the gene matches. Germline V gives CDR1 SNHLY, CDR2 FYNNEI. There are 13 residues in the CDR3. CDR3 in DNA: TGTGCCAGCAGCCGGGACAGCTCCTACGAGCAGTACGTC. Amino acid sequence: CASSRDSSYEQYV.

V gene TRBV11-1 combines with J gene TRBJ2-7; D is ambiguous. CDR1 is SGHAT and CDR2 is FQDESV in the germline V gene (reference sequence). This CDR3 spans 13 amino acids. V lost 1 base to trimming and J lost 1 base, with 5 bases between them. The CDR3 spells CASSLVPSYEQYF. Here the CDR3 DNA reads TGTGCCAGCAGCTTAGTCCCGTCCTACGAGCAGTACTTC.

The gene calls are TRBV28 and TRBJ1-2; weak D call: TRBD1 (5 bases). Germline CDR1 MDHEN, CDR2 SYDVKM. The CDR3 is made up of 14 amino acids. The ends were cut back, 4 bases at V and 4 bases at J, with 13 bases in the middle. DNA of the CDR3: TGTGCCAGCAGTTCGGCCGGGGCGGTCTATGGCTACACCTTC. Translated: CASSSAGAVYGYTF.

The chain couples TRBV29-1 to TRBJ2-1; D remains ambiguous. This CDR3 is 11 amino acids long. The V and J ends lost 4 bases and 9 bases respectively, with 10 bases between them. Germline values: CDR1 SQVTM, CDR2 ANQGSEA. The CDR3 DNA follows: TGCAGCGTTGGCCCCCTGGGTGAGCAGTTCTTC. This gives the protein CSVGPLGEQFF.